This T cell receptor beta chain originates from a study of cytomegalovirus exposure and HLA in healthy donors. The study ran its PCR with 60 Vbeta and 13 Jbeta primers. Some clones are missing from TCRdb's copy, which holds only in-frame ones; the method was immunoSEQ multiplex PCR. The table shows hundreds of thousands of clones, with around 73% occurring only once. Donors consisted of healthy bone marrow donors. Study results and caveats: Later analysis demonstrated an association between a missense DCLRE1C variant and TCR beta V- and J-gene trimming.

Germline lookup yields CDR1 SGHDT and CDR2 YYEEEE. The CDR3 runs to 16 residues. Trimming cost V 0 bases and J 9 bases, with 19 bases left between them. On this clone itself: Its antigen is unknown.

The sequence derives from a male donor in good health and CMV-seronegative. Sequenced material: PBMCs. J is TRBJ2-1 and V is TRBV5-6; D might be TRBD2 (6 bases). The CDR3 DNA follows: TGTGCCAGCAGCTTGGTTTGGAGGGACCACGGGGGTGAGCAGTTCTTC. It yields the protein CASSLVWRDHGGEQFF.